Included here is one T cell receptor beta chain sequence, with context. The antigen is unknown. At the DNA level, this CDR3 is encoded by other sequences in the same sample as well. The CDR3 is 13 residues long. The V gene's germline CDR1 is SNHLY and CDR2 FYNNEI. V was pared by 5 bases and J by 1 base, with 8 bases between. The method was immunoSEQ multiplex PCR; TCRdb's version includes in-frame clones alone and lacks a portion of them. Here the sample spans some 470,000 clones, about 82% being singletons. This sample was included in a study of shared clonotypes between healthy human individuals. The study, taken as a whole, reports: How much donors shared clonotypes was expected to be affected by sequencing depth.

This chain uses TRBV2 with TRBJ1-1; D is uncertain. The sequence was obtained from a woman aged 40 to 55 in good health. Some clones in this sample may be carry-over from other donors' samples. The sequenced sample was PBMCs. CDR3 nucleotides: TGTGCCAGCAGTATTGGCAGGAACACTGAAGCTTTCTTT. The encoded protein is CASSIGRNTEAFF.